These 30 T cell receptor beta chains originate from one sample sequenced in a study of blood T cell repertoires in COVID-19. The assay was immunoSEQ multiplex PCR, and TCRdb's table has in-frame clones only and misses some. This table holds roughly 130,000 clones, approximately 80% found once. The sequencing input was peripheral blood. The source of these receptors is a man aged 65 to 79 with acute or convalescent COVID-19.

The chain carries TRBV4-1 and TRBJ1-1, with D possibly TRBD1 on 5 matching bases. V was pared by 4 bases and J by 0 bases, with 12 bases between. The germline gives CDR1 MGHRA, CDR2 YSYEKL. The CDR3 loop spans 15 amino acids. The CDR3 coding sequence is TGCGCCAGCAGCCGAATGACAGAGATGAACACTGAAGCTTTCTTT. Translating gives CASSRMTEMNTEAFF.

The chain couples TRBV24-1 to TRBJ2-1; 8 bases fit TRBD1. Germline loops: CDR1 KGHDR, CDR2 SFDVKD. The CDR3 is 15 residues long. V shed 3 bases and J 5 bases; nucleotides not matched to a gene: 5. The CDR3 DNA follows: TGTGCCACCAGTGATCCCGGGACAGGAGACAATGAGCAGTTCTTC. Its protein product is CATSDPGTGDNEQFF.

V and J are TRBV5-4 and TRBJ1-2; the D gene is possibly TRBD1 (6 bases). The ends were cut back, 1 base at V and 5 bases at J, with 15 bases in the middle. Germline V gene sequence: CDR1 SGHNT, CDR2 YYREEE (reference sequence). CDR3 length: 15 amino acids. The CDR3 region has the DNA TGTGCCAGCAGCTTGTGGGGGCGCCTTAGTTATGGCTACACCTTC. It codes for CASSLWGRLSYGYTF.

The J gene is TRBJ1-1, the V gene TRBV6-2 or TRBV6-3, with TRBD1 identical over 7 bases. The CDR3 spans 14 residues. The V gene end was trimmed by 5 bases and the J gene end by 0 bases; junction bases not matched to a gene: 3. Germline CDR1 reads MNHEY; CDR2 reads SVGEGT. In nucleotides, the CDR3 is TGTGCCAGCAGTCACAGGGGAATGAACACTGAAGCTTTCTTT. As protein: CASSHRGMNTEAFF.

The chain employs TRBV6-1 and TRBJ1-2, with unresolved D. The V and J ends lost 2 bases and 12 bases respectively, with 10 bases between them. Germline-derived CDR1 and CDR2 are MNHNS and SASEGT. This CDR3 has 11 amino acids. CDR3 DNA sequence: TGTGCCAGCAGTGAACGTCGGTCAAACACCTTC. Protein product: CASSERRSNTF.

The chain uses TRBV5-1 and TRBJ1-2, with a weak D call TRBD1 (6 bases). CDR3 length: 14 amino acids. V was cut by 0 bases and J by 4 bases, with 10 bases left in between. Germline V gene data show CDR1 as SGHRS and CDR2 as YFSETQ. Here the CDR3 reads CASSLEGGAYGYTF. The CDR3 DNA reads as TGCGCCAGCAGCTTGGAAGGGGGGGCCTATGGCTACACCTTC.

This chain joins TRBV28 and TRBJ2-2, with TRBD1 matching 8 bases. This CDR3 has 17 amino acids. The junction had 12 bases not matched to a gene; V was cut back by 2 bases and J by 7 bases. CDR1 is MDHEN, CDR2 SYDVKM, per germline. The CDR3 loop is CASSLRRTGRGIGELFF. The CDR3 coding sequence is TGTGCCAGCAGTTTAAGGAGGACAGGGAGAGGCATCGGGGAGCTGTTTTTT.

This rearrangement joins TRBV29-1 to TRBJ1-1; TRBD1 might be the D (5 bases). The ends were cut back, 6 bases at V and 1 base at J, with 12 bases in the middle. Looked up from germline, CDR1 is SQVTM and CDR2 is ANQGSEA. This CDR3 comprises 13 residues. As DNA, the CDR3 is TGCAGCGTGTCAAGCACAGGGAACACTGAAGCTTTCTTT. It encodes CSVSSTGNTEAFF.

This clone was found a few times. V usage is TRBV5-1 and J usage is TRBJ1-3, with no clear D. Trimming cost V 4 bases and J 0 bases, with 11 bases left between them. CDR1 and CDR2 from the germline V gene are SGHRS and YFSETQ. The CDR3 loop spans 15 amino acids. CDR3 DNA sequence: TGCGCCAGCAGCAGCTTCCCAGGCTCTGGAAACACCATATATTTT. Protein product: CASSSFPGSGNTIYF.

In DNA form, the CDR3 reads TGTGCCAGCAGCTCCTCGACAGGGAATAGGAATTCACCCCTCCACTTT. Amino acids: CASSSSTGNRNSPLHF. The chain couples TRBV7-2 to TRBJ1-6, with TRBD1 matching over 7 bases. This CDR3 is 16 amino acids long. V lost 4 bases and J lost 7; bases outside the gene matches: 10. CDR1 SGHTA and CDR2 FQGNSA come from the germline V gene.

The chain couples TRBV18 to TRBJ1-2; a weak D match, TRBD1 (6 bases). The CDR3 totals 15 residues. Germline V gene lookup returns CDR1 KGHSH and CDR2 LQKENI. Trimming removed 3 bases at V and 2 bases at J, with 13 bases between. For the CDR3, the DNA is TGTGCCAGCTCACCCCGACAGGAGGTGAACTATGGCTACACCTTC. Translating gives CASSPRQEVNYGYTF.

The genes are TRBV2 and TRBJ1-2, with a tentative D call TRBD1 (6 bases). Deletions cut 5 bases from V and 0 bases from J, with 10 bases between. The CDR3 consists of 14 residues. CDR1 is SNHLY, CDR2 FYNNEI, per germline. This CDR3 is CASSFGQSNYGYTF. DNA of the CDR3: TGTGCCAGCAGTTTTGGACAGTCTAACTATGGCTACACCTTC.

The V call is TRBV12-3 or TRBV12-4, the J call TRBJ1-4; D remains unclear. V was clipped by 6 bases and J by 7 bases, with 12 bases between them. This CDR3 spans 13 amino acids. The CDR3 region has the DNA TGTGCCAGCAGCGCCCTGCTCGGTGAAAAACTGTTTTTT. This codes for CASSALLGEKLFF.

The CDR3 is CASSPTSGNQETQYF. The CDR3 DNA reads TGTGCCAGCAGCCCGACTAGCGGTAACCAAGAGACCCAGTACTTC. V and J are TRBV5-6 and TRBJ2-5; TRBD2 aligns across 9 bases. The CDR3 has 15 amino acids. The trim removed 4 bases at V and 0 bases at J, leaving 4 bases unmatched. Germline lookup yields CDR1 SGHDT and CDR2 YYEEEE.

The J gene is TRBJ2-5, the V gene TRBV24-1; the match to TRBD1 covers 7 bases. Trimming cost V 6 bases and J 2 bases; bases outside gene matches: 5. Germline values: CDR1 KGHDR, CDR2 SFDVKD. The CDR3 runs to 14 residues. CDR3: CATSSAQGQETQYF. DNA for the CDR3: TGTGCCACCAGTTCGGCACAGGGGCAAGAGACCCAGTACTTC.

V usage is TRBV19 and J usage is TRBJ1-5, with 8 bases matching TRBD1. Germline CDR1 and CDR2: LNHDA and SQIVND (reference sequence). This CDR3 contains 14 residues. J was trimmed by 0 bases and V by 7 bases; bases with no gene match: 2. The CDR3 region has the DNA TGTGCCAGTAAGACAGGGGATAGCAATCAGCCCCAGCATTTT. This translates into CASKTGDSNQPQHF.

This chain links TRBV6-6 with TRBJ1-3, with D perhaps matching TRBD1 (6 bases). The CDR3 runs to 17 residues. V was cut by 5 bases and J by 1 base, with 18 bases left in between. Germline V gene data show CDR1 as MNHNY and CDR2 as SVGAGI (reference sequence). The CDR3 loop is CASSRWLGGRSGNTIYF. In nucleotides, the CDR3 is TGTGCCAGCAGTCGGTGGTTGGGGGGGCGATCTGGAAACACCATATATTTT.

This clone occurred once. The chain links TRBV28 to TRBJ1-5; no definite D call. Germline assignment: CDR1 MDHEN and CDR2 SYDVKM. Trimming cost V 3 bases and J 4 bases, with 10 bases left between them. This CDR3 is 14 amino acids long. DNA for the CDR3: TGTGCCAGCAGTTTGCGGGCAGAGAATCAGCCCCAGCATTTT. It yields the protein CASSLRAENQPQHF.

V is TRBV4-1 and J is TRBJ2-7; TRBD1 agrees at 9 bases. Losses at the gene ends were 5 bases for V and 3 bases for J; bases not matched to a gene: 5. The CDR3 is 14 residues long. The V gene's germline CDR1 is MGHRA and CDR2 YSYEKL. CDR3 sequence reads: CASSFRDRVYEQYF. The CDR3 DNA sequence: TGCGCCAGCAGCTTTCGGGACAGGGTCTACGAGCAGTACTTC.

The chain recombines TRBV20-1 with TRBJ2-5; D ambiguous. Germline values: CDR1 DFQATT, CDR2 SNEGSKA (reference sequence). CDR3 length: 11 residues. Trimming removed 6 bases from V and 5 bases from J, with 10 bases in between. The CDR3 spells CSANPQETQYF. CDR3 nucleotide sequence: TGCAGTGCAAACCCTCAGGAGACCCAGTACTTC.

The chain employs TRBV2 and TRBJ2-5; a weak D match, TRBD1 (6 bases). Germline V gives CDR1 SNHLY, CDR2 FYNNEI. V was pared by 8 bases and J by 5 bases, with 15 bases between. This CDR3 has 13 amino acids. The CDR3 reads CASSQGTVETQYF. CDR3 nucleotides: TGTGCCAGCTCCCAGGGGACGGTCGAGACCCAGTACTTC.

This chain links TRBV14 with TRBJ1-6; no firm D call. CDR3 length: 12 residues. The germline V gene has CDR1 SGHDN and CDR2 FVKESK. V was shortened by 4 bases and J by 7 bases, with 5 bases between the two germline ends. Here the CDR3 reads CASSPRNSPLHF. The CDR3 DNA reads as TGTGCCAGCAGCCCTAGGAATTCACCCCTCCACTTT. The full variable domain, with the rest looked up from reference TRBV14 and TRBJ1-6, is EAGVTQFPSHSVIEKGQTVTLRCDPISGHDNLYWYRRVMGKEIKFLLHFVKESKQDESGMPNNRFLAERTGGTYSTLKVQPAELEDSGVYFCASSPRNSPLHFGNGTRLTVT.

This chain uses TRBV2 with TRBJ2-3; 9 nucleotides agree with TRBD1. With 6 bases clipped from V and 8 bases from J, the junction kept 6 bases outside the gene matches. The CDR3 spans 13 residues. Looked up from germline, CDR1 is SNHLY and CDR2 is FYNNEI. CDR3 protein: CASRDRGFGTQYF. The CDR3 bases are TGTGCCAGCAGGGACAGGGGTTTTGGTACGCAGTATTTT.

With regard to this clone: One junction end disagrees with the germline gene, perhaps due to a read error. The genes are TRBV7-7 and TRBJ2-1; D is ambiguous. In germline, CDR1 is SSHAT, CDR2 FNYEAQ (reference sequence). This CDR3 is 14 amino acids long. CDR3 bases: TGTGCTAGCAGCCGTGCGCACGAGTACAATGAGCAGTTCTTC. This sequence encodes CASSRAHEYNEQFF.

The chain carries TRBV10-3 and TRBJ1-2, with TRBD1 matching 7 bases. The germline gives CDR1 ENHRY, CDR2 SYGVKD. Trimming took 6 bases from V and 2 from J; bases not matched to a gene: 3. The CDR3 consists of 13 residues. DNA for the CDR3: TGTGCCATCAGAGACAGGGAGAACTATGGCTACACCTTC. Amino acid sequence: CAIRDRENYGYTF.

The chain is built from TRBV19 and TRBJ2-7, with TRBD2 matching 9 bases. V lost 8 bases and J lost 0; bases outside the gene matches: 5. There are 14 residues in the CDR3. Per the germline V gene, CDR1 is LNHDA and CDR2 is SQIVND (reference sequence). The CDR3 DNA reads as TGTGCCAGTTCTATAGCGGGGGACTCCTACGAGCAGTACTTC. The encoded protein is CASSIAGDSYEQYF. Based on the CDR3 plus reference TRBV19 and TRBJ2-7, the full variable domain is DGGITQSPKYLFRKEGQNVTLSCEQNLNHDAMYWYRQDPGQGLRLIYYSQIVNDFQKGDIAEGYSVSREKKESFPLTVTSAQKNPTAFYLCASSIAGDSYEQYFGPGTRLTVT.

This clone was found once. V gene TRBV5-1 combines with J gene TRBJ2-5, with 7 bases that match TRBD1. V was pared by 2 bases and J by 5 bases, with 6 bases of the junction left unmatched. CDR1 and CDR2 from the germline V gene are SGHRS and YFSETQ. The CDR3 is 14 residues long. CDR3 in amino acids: CASSLQGSRETQYF. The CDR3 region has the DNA TGCGCCAGCAGCTTACAGGGGTCTAGGGAGACCCAGTACTTC.

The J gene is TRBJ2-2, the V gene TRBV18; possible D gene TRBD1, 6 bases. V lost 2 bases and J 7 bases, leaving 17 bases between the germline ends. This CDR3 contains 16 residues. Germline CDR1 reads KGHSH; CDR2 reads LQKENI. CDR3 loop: CASSPTSDRGIGELFF. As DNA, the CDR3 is TGTGCCAGCTCACCAACCTCGGACAGAGGGATCGGGGAGCTGTTTTTT.

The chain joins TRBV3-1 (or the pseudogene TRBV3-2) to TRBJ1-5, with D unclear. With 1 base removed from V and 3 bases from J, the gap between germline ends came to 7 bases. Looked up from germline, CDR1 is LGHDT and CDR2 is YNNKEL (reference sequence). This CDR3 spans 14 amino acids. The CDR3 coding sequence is TGTGCCAGCAGCCAAGGCCAGGACAATCAGCCCCAGCATTTT. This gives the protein CASSQGQDNQPQHF.

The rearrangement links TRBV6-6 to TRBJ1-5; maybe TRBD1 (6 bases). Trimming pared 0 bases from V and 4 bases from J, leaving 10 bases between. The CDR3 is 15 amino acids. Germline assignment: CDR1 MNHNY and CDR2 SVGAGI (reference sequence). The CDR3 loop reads CASSYSRQGNQPQHF. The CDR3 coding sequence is TGTGCCAGCAGTTACTCGCGGCAGGGGAATCAGCCCCAGCATTTT.